The present entry profiles one T cell receptor (beta chain) with its context. Its antigen is currently unknown. In the PCR, 60 Vbeta and 13 Jbeta primers were used. Sequencing used immunoSEQ multiplex PCR; TCRdb keeps in-frame clones, though not all of them. The data contain fewer than 95,000 clones, 63% of them seen just once; the ten biggest clones take up around 6.5%. The data derive from a study of cytomegalovirus exposure and HLA in healthy donors. General observations from the study: 16,951 TCR beta sequences were associated with HLA alleles at 0.05 false discovery rate in a later analysis.

The V end lost 4 bases, the J end lost 5 bases, and 17 bases lay between the germline ends. This CDR3 is 15 amino acids long. Germline CDR1 and CDR2: MGHDK and SYGVNS. The chain recombines TRBV25-1 with TRBJ1-2; D is perhaps TRBD1 (5 bases). The receptor was isolated from a woman aged 25 to 39 in good health and CMV-seronegative. The sample consisted of PBMCs. The CDR3 protein is CASSGPQRGLYGYTF. In DNA, the CDR3 is TGTGCCAGCAGTGGGCCTCAGCGGGGACTTTATGGCTACACCTTC.